The 5 T cell receptor beta chains below were found in one sample sequenced in a study of Ad26.COV2.S vaccination and SARS-CoV-2 variants. Assay used: immunoSEQ multiplex PCR; TCRdb lists only in-frame clones, some missing. The table has roughly 320,000 clones, more than 75% seen once. The treatment: roughly 20 received Ad26.COV2.S at low or high dose, single or two shots; several received placebo; per-sample allocation not given. Collection of the samples took place on day 63 after the first injection of vaccine or placebo. The sequencing here drew on peripheral blood, taken in a trial of Ad26.COV2.S vaccine versus placebo. These receptor sequences come from a person aged 18-65 years who received the Ad26.COV2.S COVID-19 vaccine or a placebo.

The rearrangement joins TRBV19 to TRBJ1-5; no reliable D call. The germline V and J ends were trimmed by 7 bases and 0 bases, with 13 bases remaining between them. The CDR3 covers 15 residues. Germline loops: CDR1 LNHDA, CDR2 SQIVND (reference sequence). The CDR3 nucleotides are TGTGCCAGTAAGGTGGGAGAGTATAGCAATCAGCCCCAGCATTTT. As protein: CASKVGEYSNQPQHF. The entire variable domain, with the rest obtained from reference TRBV19 and TRBJ1-5, is as follows: DGGITQSPKYLFRKEGQNVTLSCEQNLNHDAMYWYRQDPGQGLRLIYYSQIVNDFQKGDIAEGYSVSREKKESFPLTVTSAQKNPTAFYLCASKVGEYSNQPQHFGDGTRLSIL.

The V gene is TRBV6-1, the J gene TRBJ2-5; a possible D gene is TRBD2 (5 bases). This CDR3 region has 13 residues. Per the germline V gene, CDR1 is MNHNS and CDR2 is SASEGT. The germline V and J ends were trimmed by 10 bases and 5 bases, with 17 bases remaining between them. CDR3 amino acids: CATGPPPGETQYF. Written as DNA, the CDR3 is TGTGCCACAGGACCCCCGCCGGGGGAGACCCAGTACTTC.

The chain's CDR3 is CASSSHFGNRTKYF. The CDR3, as DNA: TGTGCCAGCAGCAGCCATTTTGGAAACAGAACGAAGTACTTC. The chain joins TRBV21-1 to TRBJ2-7; the D call TRBD1 from the table was never checked on the DNA. TRBV21-1 is reported as a pseudogene. CDR3 size: 14 residues.

J is TRBJ2-7 and V is TRBV27, with D perhaps being TRBD1 or TRBD2 (6 bases each). This CDR3 has 15 residues. V was clipped by 6 bases and J by 2 bases, with 17 bases between them. Germline V gives CDR1 MNHEY, CDR2 SMNVEV (reference sequence). The CDR3 region is CASRPGAWATYEQYF. For the CDR3, the DNA is TGTGCCAGCAGGCCGGGGGCGTGGGCAACCTACGAGCAGTACTTC.

The J gene is TRBJ1-1, the V gene TRBV6-2 or TRBV6-3; 7 positions agree with TRBD1. Trimming took 2 bases from V and 3 from J; bases not matched to a gene: 12. Germline V gene data show CDR1 as MNHEY and CDR2 as SVGEGT. The CDR3 consists of 17 residues. CDR3: CASSYPQGGSGDTEAFF. The CDR3 coding sequence is TGTGCCAGCAGTTACCCCCAGGGGGGGTCAGGGGACACTGAAGCTTTCTTT.